A single sample gave rise to the 24 T cell receptor beta chains below, sequenced in a study of blood T cell repertoires in COVID-19. Here immunoSEQ multiplex PCR was the method, and the copy in TCRdb shows in-frame clones only, minus some. This table holds under 130,000 clones, around 88% found once. The source material was peripheral blood. Source of these receptors: a human donor in a cohort sampled during active COVID-19.

The chain has TRBV19 and TRBJ1-1; 7 bases line up with TRBD1. In germline, CDR1 is LNHDA, CDR2 SQIVND (reference sequence). Trimming cost V 6 bases and J 2 bases; bases outside gene matches: 9. The CDR3 contains 15 residues. The CDR3 sequence is CASRAAGGRNTEAFF. The CDR3 DNA reads as TGTGCCAGTAGGGCTGCAGGGGGAAGAAACACTGAAGCTTTCTTT.

This clone has a handful of counts. The chain carries TRBV30 and TRBJ2-7, with 15 bases matching TRBD2. Trimming at V came to 2 bases and at J to 5 bases, leaving 7 bases not matched to a gene. CDR3 length equals 16 residues. Germline CDR1 GTSNPN, CDR2 SVGIG (reference sequence). CDR3 bases: TGTGCCTGGAGTAGAGGACTAGCGGGAGGGGTGGACGAGCAGTACTTC. Translation: CAWSRGLAGGVDEQYF.

This clone has just a few counts. This chain links TRBV6-1 with TRBJ1-2; D gene uncertain. The ends were cut back, 0 bases at V and 4 bases at J, with 12 bases in the middle. CDR1 is MNHNS and CDR2 is SASEGT in the germline V gene. The CDR3 length is 15 residues. The CDR3 sequence is CASSEATDWSYGYTF. CDR3 bases: TGTGCCAGCAGTGAAGCGACGGACTGGTCCTATGGCTACACCTTC.

The chain combines TRBV5-1 with TRBJ2-1; 8 nucleotides align to TRBD1. The CDR3 extends over 17 amino acids. Germline CDR1 reads SGHRS; CDR2 reads YFSETQ. The trim removed 0 bases at V and 9 bases at J, leaving 14 bases unmatched. The CDR3 is CASSLEMFVGQGTEQFF. CDR3 coding DNA: TGCGCCAGCAGCTTGGAAATGTTCGTAGGACAGGGTACTGAGCAGTTCTTC. Combining the CDR3 with reference TRBV5-1 and TRBJ2-1 gives the whole variable domain KAGVTQTPRYLIKTRGQQVTLSCSPISGHRSVSWYQQTPGQGLQFLFEYFSETQRNKGNFPGRFSGRQFSNSRSEMNVSTLELGDSALYLCASSLEMFVGQGTEQFFGPGTRLTVL.

This chain links TRBV7-9 with TRBJ2-3; a possible D gene is TRBD2 (6 bases). V was trimmed by 3 bases and J by 0 bases, leaving 13 bases between them. The CDR3 spans 16 residues. Germline values: CDR1 SEHNR, CDR2 FQNEAQ (reference sequence). The CDR3: CASSFLSGDSTDTQYF. The CDR3 DNA reads TGTGCCAGCAGCTTTCTTAGCGGAGATAGCACAGATACGCAGTATTTT.

This clone was observed a handful of times. This chain connects TRBV9 to TRBJ2-1; 12 bases fit TRBD2. This CDR3 contains 17 residues. V dropped 1 base and J dropped 4; count of bases not matched to a gene: 6. Per the germline V gene, CDR1 is SGDLS and CDR2 is YYNGEE. The chain's CDR3 is CASSVLGLAGGYNEQFF. DNA for the CDR3: TGTGCCAGCAGCGTACTAGGTCTAGCGGGAGGGTACAATGAGCAGTTCTTC.

J is TRBJ2-7 and V is TRBV2, with D perhaps matching TRBD2 (6 bases). Germline V gene lookup returns CDR1 SNHLY and CDR2 FYNNEI. Between the trimmed V and J ends, which lost 4 bases and 5 bases, there was a span of 12 bases. The CDR3 has 13 amino acids. The CDR3 reads CASSVLAGHEQYF. Here the CDR3 DNA reads TGTGCCAGCAGTGTACTAGCAGGCCACGAGCAGTACTTC.

The J gene is TRBJ2-3, the V gene TRBV19; D remains ambiguous. The CDR3 length is 15 residues. V was trimmed by 4 bases and J by 1 base, leaving 12 bases between them. Germline assignment: CDR1 LNHDA and CDR2 SQIVND (reference sequence). For the CDR3, the DNA is TGTGCCAGTAGTACTAGTGTAGGAGGCACAGATACGCAGTATTTT. The encoded protein is CASSTSVGGTDTQYF.

This clone showed up just a few times. The V and J genes are TRBV7-3 and TRBJ1-1, with unresolved D. V was clipped by 1 base and J by 5 bases, with 14 bases between them. The CDR3 is 15 residues long. Per the germline V gene, CDR1 is SGHTA and CDR2 is FQGTGA. The CDR3 DNA reads TGTGCCAGCAGCTTAATCCCCGCGGTGGGTACTGAAGCTTTCTTT. Its translation: CASSLIPAVGTEAFF.

The chain recombines TRBV30 with TRBJ1-1, with a tentative D call TRBD1 (6 bases). Germline lookup yields CDR1 GTSNPN and CDR2 SVGIG (reference sequence). This CDR3 is 14 amino acids long. The V gene lost 1 base and the J gene lost 5 bases, with 14 bases spanning the gap. The CDR3 spells CAWSARGGRTEAFF. The CDR3 nucleotides are TGTGCCTGGAGTGCCCGTGGGGGCCGAACTGAAGCTTTCTTT. Filled out from reference TRBV30 and TRBJ1-1, the complete variable domain reads SQTIHQWPATLVQPVGSPLSLECTVEGTSNPNLYWYRQAAGRGLQLLFYSVGIGQISSEVPQNLSASRPQDRQFILSSKKLLLSDSGFYLCAWSARGGRTEAFFGQGTRLTVV.

The CDR3 DNA reads TGCGCCAGCAGCCTCAACCAGGCGGGGAACGACAATGAGCAGTTCTTC. Its protein is CASSLNQAGNDNEQFF. The chain combines TRBV4-1 with TRBJ2-1, with D possibly TRBD2 on 6 matching bases. Trimming left V 4 bases short and J 5 bases short, with 18 bases between. From germline, CDR1 is MGHRA and CDR2 YSYEKL. The CDR3 spans 16 residues.

This clone was seen a single time. The chain joins TRBV24-1 to TRBJ2-1, with 10 nucleotides matching TRBD2. Germline V gene data show CDR1 as KGHDR and CDR2 as SFDVKD. This CDR3 contains 15 residues. J was trimmed by 7 bases and V by 4 bases; bases with no gene match: 6. The DNA of the CDR3 is TGTGCCACCAGTGACTCCTCGGGACTAGCGAATGAGCAGTTCTTC. Translating gives CATSDSSGLANEQFF.

This clone was detected once. The rearrangement links TRBV9 to TRBJ2-5; tentative D call: TRBD2 (5 bases). The CDR3 has 14 amino acids. CDR1 SGDLS and CDR2 YYNGEE come from the germline V gene. Trimming stripped 5 bases from V and 2 bases from J, with 13 bases between. In DNA form, the CDR3 reads TGTGCCAGCAGTCAGTCGGGGAGTCAAGAGACCCAGTACTTC. Translating it yields CASSQSGSQETQYF.

The DNA for the CDR3 is TGTGCCAGCAGTGACTCGATGGTGACAGGGGCCCTCACCGGGGAGCTGTTTTTT. Translation gives CASSDSMVTGALTGELFF. The chain is built from TRBV6-4 and TRBJ2-2; 8 nucleotides align to TRBD1. This CDR3 spans 18 amino acids. CDR1 MRHNA and CDR2 SNTAGT come from the germline V gene. Germline trimming cut 0 bases from V and 4 bases from J; bases unmatched to any gene: 10.

CDR3 loop: CASSIMRGRPYEQYF. The CDR3 nucleotides read TGTGCCAGTAGTATAATGAGGGGGCGCCCCTACGAGCAGTACTTC. The chain has TRBV19 and TRBJ2-7, with 7 bases lining up with TRBD1. The germline CDR1 and CDR2 sequences are LNHDA and SQIVND (reference sequence). The CDR3 length is 15 residues. Losses at the gene ends were 2 bases for V and 2 bases for J; bases not matched to a gene: 6.

The rearrangement links TRBV18 to TRBJ2-5, with D possibly being TRBD2 (5 bases). Trimming cost V 3 bases and J 4 bases, with 12 bases left between them. Germline loops: CDR1 KGHSH, CDR2 LQKENI. CDR3 length equals 14 residues. CDR3 protein: CASSPLGSRETQYF. The CDR3 nucleotides read TGTGCCAGCTCACCCTTGGGGAGTCGAGAGACCCAGTACTTC.

The genes are TRBV19 and TRBJ2-7, with 11 nucleotides matching TRBD1. The CDR3 length is 14 residues. The J segment lost 3 bases and the V segment lost 5 bases, leaving 3 bases of the junction unmatched. The germline gives CDR1 LNHDA, CDR2 SQIVND (reference sequence). The CDR3 spells CASSPGTGGYEQYF. The CDR3, as DNA: TGTGCCAGTAGTCCAGGGACAGGGGGCTACGAGCAGTACTTC.

This rearrangement joins TRBV27 to TRBJ2-1, with a tentative D call TRBD2 (6 bases). The CDR3 runs 16 residues. V lost 5 bases and J 7 bases, leaving 21 bases between the germline ends. Germline values: CDR1 MNHEY, CDR2 SMNVEV (reference sequence). CDR3 sequence reads: CASSPSVGEAPNEQFF. CDR3 nucleotide sequence: TGTGCCAGCAGTCCCTCTGTCGGGGAGGCTCCGAATGAGCAGTTCTTC.

This chain uses TRBV5-6 with TRBJ2-7, with D perhaps TRBD1 (5 bases). Germline assignment: CDR1 SGHDT and CDR2 YYEEEE. The germline V and J ends were trimmed by 2 bases and 6 bases, with 12 bases remaining between them. The CDR3 contains 13 residues. The CDR3 DNA reads TGTGCCAGCAGCTTTTGGGGCAAGATCGAGCAGTACTTC. This translates into CASSFWGKIEQYF.

V usage is TRBV9 and J usage is TRBJ2-1, with 14 bases aligning to TRBD2. Germline lookup yields CDR1 SGDLS and CDR2 YYNGEE. With V trimmed by 4 bases and J by 4 bases, 7 bases remained unmatched. The CDR3 extends over 17 amino acids. CDR3 protein: CASSPGLAGGKYNEQFF. The CDR3 bases are TGTGCCAGCAGCCCAGGACTAGCGGGAGGAAAATACAATGAGCAGTTCTTC.

This chain links TRBV19 with TRBJ1-1; 7 bases are shared with TRBD1. The CDR3 sequence is 13 residues long. Per germline, CDR1 LNHDA and CDR2 SQIVND (reference sequence). V lost 5 bases to trimming and J lost 3 bases; unmatched junction nucleotides: 3. The CDR3 DNA reads TGTGCCAGTAGTCGGCAGGGGGACACTGAAGCTTTCTTT. Translation: CASSRQGDTEAFF.

The chain combines TRBV29-1 with TRBJ1-2, with D tentatively TRBD1 (5 bases). The germline V gene encodes CDR1 SQVTM and CDR2 ANQGSEA. V gave up 0 bases and J gave up 3 bases, with 11 bases separating them. The CDR3 sequence is 14 residues long. The CDR3 here is CSVEDVARDYGYTF. Here the CDR3 DNA reads TGCAGCGTTGAAGATGTGGCCAGGGACTATGGCTACACCTTC.

This rearrangement joins TRBV4-2 to TRBJ1-5, with 7 bases fitting TRBD1. The germline gives CDR1 LGHNA, CDR2 YNFKEQ. V was clipped by 4 bases and J by 5 bases; unmatched bases: 8. The CDR3 is 15 amino acids. DNA for the CDR3: TGTGCCAGCAGCCCCTCTACAGGGGACTATCAGCCCCAGCATTTT. Translated, it gives CASSPSTGDYQPQHF.

This clone was recorded a few times. The chain uses TRBV4-1 and TRBJ1-1, with 8 bases lining up with TRBD1. V gave up 3 bases and J gave up 11 bases; unmatched junction bases: 14. Germline values: CDR1 MGHRA, CDR2 YSYEKL. The CDR3 spans 15 residues. Here the CDR3 reads CASSQVGQAYEIAFF. DNA for the CDR3: TGCGCCAGCAGCCAGGTGGGACAGGCCTATGAAATTGCTTTCTTT.